These 18 T cell receptor beta chains came from one sample sequenced in a study of T cell repertoires in cytomegalovirus infection. TCRdb re-analysed the reads in MiXCR, keeping a single row per CDR3 protein. The sample carries approximately 76,000 distinct CDR3 sequences, around 42% recorded once. These receptors' targets are unknown. Sequencing used CD8+ T cells from cultured PBMCs, obtained from culture after CMV antigen stimulation. The receptors stem from a human donor in good health (CMV status not recorded). Some clones in this sample may be carry-over from other donors' samples.

This clonotype turned up a few times. This rearrangement joins TRBV7-9 to TRBJ1-2; D is unresolved. V was cut by 4 bases and J by 0 bases, with 12 bases left in between. Germline CDR1 reads SEHNR; CDR2 reads FQNEAQ (reference sequence). The CDR3 length is 15 residues. DNA of the CDR3: TGTGCCAGCAGCTGGCAGACATCAGCTAACTATGGCTACACCTTC. Amino acid sequence: CASSWQTSANYGYTF.

This chain joins TRBV27 and TRBJ2-2; D is uncertain. Germline values: CDR1 MNHEY, CDR2 SMNVEV (reference sequence). Trimming pared 0 bases from V and 6 bases from J, leaving 8 bases between. This CDR3 spans 14 amino acids. The CDR3 DNA is TGTGCCAGCAGTTTATCGATGGATCCCGGGGAGCTGTTTTTT. It is translated as CASSLSMDPGELFF.

The V call is TRBV4-3, the J call TRBJ1-1, with D unresolved. The V and J ends lost 0 bases and 5 bases respectively, with 13 bases between them. From germline, CDR1 is LGHNA and CDR2 YSLEER. This CDR3 has 15 residues. CDR3 protein: CASSQDAGDRTEAFF. In DNA, the CDR3 is TGCGCCAGCAGCCAAGATGCGGGAGATCGGACTGAAGCTTTCTTT.

In this sample, this clonotype turned up many times. The chain combines TRBV10-3 with TRBJ2-7, with 7 bases aligning to TRBD1. The CDR3 spans 18 residues. The V gene's germline CDR1 is ENHRY and CDR2 SYGVKD. With 0 bases clipped from V and 4 bases from J, the junction kept 15 bases outside the gene matches. The CDR3 bases are TGTGCCATCAGTGAGTCGACTCAGGGGGACACCCCCTTATACGAGCAGTACTTC. It specifies CAISESTQGDTPLYEQYF.

This clonotype has more than one count but fewer than ten. The V call is TRBV2, the J call TRBJ2-4, with D unclear. The CDR3 runs 12 residues. V gave up 6 bases and J gave up 8 bases, with 11 bases separating them. Looked up from germline, CDR1 is SNHLY and CDR2 is FYNNEI. This CDR3 is CASRGGEDIQYF. Written as DNA, the CDR3 is TGTGCCAGCAGGGGCGGAGAGGACATTCAGTACTTC.

The V and J genes are TRBV12-5 and TRBJ2-7, with TRBD2 as a possible D gene (5 bases). V lost 2 bases to trimming and J lost 0 bases, with 11 bases between them. The CDR3 extends over 15 amino acids. Germline V CDR1 and CDR2: LGHNT, FRNRAP. The CDR3 region is CASGLPRGNSYEQYF. The CDR3 DNA follows: TGTGCTAGTGGTTTGCCCCGGGGTAACTCCTACGAGCAGTACTTC.

J is TRBJ2-7 and V is TRBV7-9; 10 bases agree with TRBD1. V gave up 0 bases and J gave up 3 bases; unmatched junction bases: 2. The germline V gene has CDR1 SEHNR and CDR2 FQNEAQ (reference sequence). CDR3 length: 15 amino acids. Here the CDR3 reads CASSLARTGGYEQYF. In DNA, the CDR3 is TGTGCCAGCAGCTTAGCGCGGACAGGGGGCTACGAGCAGTACTTC.

V gene TRBV11-1 combines with J gene TRBJ2-7, with 8 nucleotides matching TRBD1. The CDR3 is 14 amino acids. The V gene's germline CDR1 is SGHAT and CDR2 FQDESV (reference sequence). Losses at the gene ends were 1 base for V and 6 bases for J; bases not matched to a gene: 5. CDR3 in DNA: TGTGCCAGCAGCTTAGACACAGGGGGTGCCGAGCAGTACTTC. Translated, it gives CASSLDTGGAEQYF.

The rearrangement joins TRBV18 to TRBJ1-5; D may be TRBD1 (6 bases). Per germline, CDR1 KGHSH and CDR2 LQKENI. The V end was cut by 3 bases, the J end by 4 bases, with 13 bases between. The CDR3 has 15 amino acids. CDR3 amino acids: CASSPTHQGNQPQHF. The CDR3 region has the DNA TGTGCCAGCTCACCGACCCACCAGGGGAATCAGCCCCAGCATTTT. The whole variable domain, remainder taken from reference TRBV18 and TRBJ1-5, is NAGVMQNPRHLVRRRGQEARLRCSPMKGHSHVYWYRQLPEEGLKFMVYLQKENIIDESGMPKERFSAEFPKEGPSILRIQQVVRGDSAAYFCASSPTHQGNQPQHFGDGTRLSIL.

The rearrangement links TRBV28 to TRBJ2-7, with D tentatively TRBD2 (5 bases). The CDR3 consists of 12 residues. CDR1 and CDR2 from the germline V gene are MDHEN and SYDVKM. The ends were cut back, 7 bases at V and 3 bases at J, with 10 bases in the middle. The CDR3 nucleotides are TGTGCCAGCATGGCCGGGAACTACGAGCAGTACTTC. This translates into CASMAGNYEQYF.

CDR3 amino acids: CASSYDGRGGGVTDTQYF. The DNA for the CDR3 is TGTGCCAGCAGCTACGATGGGCGCGGGGGTGGGGTCACAGATACGCAGTATTTT. The rearrangement joins TRBV7-6 to TRBJ2-3; 7 nucleotides agree with TRBD2. Germline V gene data show CDR1 as SGHVS and CDR2 as FNYEAQ. The J segment lost 2 bases and the V segment lost 4 bases, leaving 15 bases of the junction unmatched. This CDR3 contains 18 residues.

In nucleotides, the CDR3 is TGTGCCAGCAGCTTAGCGGGGACAGTCTATGGCTACACCTTC. Translated, it gives CASSLAGTVYGYTF. This chain connects TRBV7-8 to TRBJ1-2, with 7 bases identical to TRBD1. The CDR3 covers 14 residues. Germline trimming cut 0 bases from V and 4 bases from J; bases unmatched to any gene: 2. Per the germline V gene, CDR1 is SGHVS and CDR2 is FQNEAQ.

In its sample, this clonotype was seen a few times. This chain's CDR3 is CASSPGTGNTEAFF. Here the CDR3 DNA reads TGTGCCAGCAGTCCCGGGACAGGGAACACTGAAGCTTTCTTT. The rearrangement links TRBV6-5 to TRBJ1-1; 8 bases line up with TRBD1. Germline CDR1 reads MNHEY; CDR2 reads SVGAGI. The CDR3 is 14 amino acids. With 5 bases clipped from V and 1 base from J, the junction kept 3 bases outside the gene matches.

This chain links TRBV29-1 with TRBJ2-1; 8 bases match TRBD2. The V segment lost 6 bases and the J segment 10 bases; nucleotides outside the gene matches: 5. The CDR3 contains 11 residues. Germline CDR1 is SQVTM and CDR2 is ANQGSEA. The CDR3 DNA reads as TGCAGCGTACACCGGGGGGGGGAGCAGTTCTTC. Encoded protein: CSVHRGGEQFF.

V usage is TRBV20-1 and J usage is TRBJ2-7, with 9 positions matching TRBD2. This CDR3 comprises 17 residues. The trim removed 4 bases at V and 6 bases at J, leaving 19 bases unmatched. Germline V lookup: CDR1 DFQATT, CDR2 SNEGSKA (reference sequence). CDR3 residues: CSANHFGSASGVIEQYF. CDR3 in DNA: TGCAGTGCTAACCACTTTGGGTCGGCTAGCGGGGTGATCGAGCAGTACTTC.

The chain recombines TRBV28 with TRBJ2-7; TRBD1 matches 9 bases. V lost 3 bases, J lost 4 bases, and 10 bases stayed unmatched. Germline V gives CDR1 MDHEN, CDR2 SYDVKM. The CDR3 has 16 amino acids. This chain's CDR3 is CASSLPNRGLEYEQYF. The CDR3 DNA is TGTGCCAGCAGTTTGCCCAACAGGGGGCTCGAATACGAGCAGTACTTC. Full variable domain (remainder filled in from reference TRBV28 and TRBJ2-7): DVKVTQSSRYLVKRTGEKVFLECVQDMDHENMFWYRQDPGLGLRLIYFSYDVKMKEKGDIPEGYSVSREKKERFSLILESASTNQTSMYLCASSLPNRGLEYEQYFGPGTRLTVT.

Ten or more counts support this clonotype. The V call is TRBV7-6, the J call TRBJ1-6; 9 positions match TRBD1. The V gene's germline CDR1 is SGHVS and CDR2 FNYEAQ. V dropped 1 base and J dropped 9; count of bases not matched to a gene: 7. This CDR3 has 16 residues. Written as DNA, the CDR3 is TGTGCCAGCAGCTTAGGACGTTCGACAGGGGGTTCACCCCTCCACTTT. Protein: CASSLGRSTGGSPLHF.

This chain connects TRBV15 to TRBJ2-3; D gene ambiguous. CDR3 length equals 15 residues. Trimming took 0 bases from V and 1 from J, leaving 8 bases between them. Germline V gene lookup returns CDR1 LNHNV and CDR2 YYDKDF (reference sequence). The CDR3 reads CATSRDRSRTDTQYF. The CDR3 region has the DNA TGTGCCACCAGCAGAGACAGATCTCGCACAGATACGCAGTATTTT.